The text below deals with one TCR beta chain. The sample comes from a study of cytomegalovirus exposure and HLA in healthy donors. The PCR employed 60 Vbeta primers together with 13 Jbeta primers. The assay was immunoSEQ multiplex PCR, and TCRdb's table has in-frame clones only and misses some. The table includes approximately 170,000 clones, 68% detected once. Sequencing was carried out using PBMCs. The TCR originated in a woman aged 18-29 years in good health and CMV-seropositive.

CDR3 DNA: TGTGCCAGCAATCTCCAGGTGATGATTGAAGCTTTCTTT. Translation: CASNLQVMIEAFF. The chain links TRBV2 to TRBJ1-1; D ambiguous. The CDR3 contains 13 residues. The germline gives CDR1 SNHLY, CDR2 FYNNEI. V gave up 7 bases and J gave up 7 bases, with 16 bases separating them.